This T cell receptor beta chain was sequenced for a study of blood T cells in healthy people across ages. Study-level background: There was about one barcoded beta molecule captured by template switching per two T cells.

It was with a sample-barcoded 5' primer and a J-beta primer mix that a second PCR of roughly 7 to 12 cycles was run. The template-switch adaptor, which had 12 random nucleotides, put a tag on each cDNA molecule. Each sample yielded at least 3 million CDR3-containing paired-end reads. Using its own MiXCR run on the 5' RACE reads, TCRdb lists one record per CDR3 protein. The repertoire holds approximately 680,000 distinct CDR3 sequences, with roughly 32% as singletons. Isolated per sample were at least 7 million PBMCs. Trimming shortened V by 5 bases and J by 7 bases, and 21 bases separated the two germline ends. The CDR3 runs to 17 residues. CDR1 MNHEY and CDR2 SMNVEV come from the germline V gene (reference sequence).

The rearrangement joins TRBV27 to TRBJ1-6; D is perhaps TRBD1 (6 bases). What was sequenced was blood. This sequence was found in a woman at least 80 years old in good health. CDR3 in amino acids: CASSPLWGGQGNSPLHF. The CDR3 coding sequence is TGTGCCAGCAGTCCACTTTGGGGGGGGCAGGGAAATTCACCCCTCCACTTT.